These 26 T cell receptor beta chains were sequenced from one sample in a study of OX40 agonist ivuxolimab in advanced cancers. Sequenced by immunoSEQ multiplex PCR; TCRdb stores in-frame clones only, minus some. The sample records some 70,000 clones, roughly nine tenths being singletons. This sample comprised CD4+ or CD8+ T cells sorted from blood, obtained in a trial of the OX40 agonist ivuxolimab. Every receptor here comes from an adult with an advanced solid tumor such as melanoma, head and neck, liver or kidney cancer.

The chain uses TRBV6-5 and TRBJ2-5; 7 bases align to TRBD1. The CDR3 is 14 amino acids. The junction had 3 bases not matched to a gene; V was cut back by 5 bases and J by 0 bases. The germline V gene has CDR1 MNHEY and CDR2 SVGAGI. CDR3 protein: CASSRQGNQETQYF. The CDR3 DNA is TGTGCCAGCAGTCGACAGGGTAACCAAGAGACCCAGTACTTC.

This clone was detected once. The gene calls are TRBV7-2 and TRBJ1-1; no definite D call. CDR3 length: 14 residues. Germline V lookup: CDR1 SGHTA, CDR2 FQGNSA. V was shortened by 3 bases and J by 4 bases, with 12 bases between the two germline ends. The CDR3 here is CASSFTGRSTEAFF. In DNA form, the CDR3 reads TGTGCCAGCAGCTTTACCGGGCGGAGCACTGAAGCTTTCTTT.

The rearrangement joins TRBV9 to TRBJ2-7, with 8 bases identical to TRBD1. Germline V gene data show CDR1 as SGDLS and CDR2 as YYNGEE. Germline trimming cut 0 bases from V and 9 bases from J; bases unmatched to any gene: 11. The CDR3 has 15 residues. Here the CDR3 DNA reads TGTGCCAGCAGCGTAGGTCAGGGGGCACGGGCGGTGCAGTACTTC. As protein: CASSVGQGARAVQYF.

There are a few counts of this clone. The DNA for the CDR3 is TGTGCCAGCAGCCCAGGCAGGGGCGGCTACACCTTC. Translated: CASSPGRGGYTF. The chain carries TRBV7-9 and TRBJ1-2, with D tentatively TRBD1 (6 bases). CDR1 SEHNR and CDR2 FQNEAQ come from the germline V gene (reference sequence). Trimming cost V 5 bases and J 8 bases, with 12 bases left between them. CDR3 length equals 12 residues.

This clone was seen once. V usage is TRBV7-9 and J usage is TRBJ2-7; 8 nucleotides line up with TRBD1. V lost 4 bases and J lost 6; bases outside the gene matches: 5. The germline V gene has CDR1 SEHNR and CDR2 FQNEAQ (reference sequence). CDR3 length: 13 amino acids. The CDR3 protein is CASSSGQGTEQYF. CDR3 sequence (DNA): TGTGCCAGCAGCTCAGGACAGGGTACCGAGCAGTACTTC.

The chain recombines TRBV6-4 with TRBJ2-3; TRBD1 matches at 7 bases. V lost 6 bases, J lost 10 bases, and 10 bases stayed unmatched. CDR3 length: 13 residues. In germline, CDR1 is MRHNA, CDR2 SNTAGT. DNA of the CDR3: TGTGCCAGCAGCGAAACAGGGGAAGGAGCGCAGTATTTT. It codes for CASSETGEGAQYF.

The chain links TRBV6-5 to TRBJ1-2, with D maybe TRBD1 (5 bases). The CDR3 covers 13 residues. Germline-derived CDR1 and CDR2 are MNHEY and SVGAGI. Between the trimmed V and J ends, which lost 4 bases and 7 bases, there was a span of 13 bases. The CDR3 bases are TGTGCCAGCAGTTCCTTACCGGGGGGTGGCTACACCTTC. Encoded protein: CASSSLPGGGYTF.

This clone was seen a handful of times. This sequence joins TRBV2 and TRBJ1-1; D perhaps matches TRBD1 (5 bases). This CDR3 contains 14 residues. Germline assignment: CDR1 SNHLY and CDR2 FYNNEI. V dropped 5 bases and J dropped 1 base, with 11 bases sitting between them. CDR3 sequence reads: CASSTRDGNTEAFF. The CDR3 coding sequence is TGTGCCAGCAGTACCCGGGACGGGAACACTGAAGCTTTCTTT. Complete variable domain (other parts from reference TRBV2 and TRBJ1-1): EPEVTQTPSHQVTQMGQEVILRCVPISNHLYFYWYRQILGQKVEFLVSFYNNEISEKSEIFDDQFSVERPDGSNFTLKIRSTKLEDSAMYFCASSTRDGNTEAFFGQGTRLTVV.

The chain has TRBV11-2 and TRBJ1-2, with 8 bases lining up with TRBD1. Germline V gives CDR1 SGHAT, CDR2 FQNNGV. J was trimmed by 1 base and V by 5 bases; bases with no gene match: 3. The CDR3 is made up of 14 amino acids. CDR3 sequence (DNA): TGTGCCAGCAGCCCTGGACAGGGTAACTATGGCTACACCTTC. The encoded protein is CASSPGQGNYGYTF.

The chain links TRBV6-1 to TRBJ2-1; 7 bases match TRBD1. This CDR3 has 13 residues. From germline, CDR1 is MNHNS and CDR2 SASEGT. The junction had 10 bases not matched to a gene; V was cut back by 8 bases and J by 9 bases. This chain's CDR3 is CASRQGRFGEQFF. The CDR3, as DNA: TGTGCCAGCCGACAGGGTCGGTTCGGTGAGCAGTTCTTC.

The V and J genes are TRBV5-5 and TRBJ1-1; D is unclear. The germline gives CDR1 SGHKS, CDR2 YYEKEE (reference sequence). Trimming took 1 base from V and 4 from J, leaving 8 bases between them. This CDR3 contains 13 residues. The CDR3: CASSLFSSTEAFF. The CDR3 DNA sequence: TGTGCCAGCAGCTTGTTTTCAAGCACTGAAGCTTTCTTT. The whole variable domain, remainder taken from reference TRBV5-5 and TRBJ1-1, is DAGVTQSPTHLIKTRGQQVTLRCSPISGHKSVSWYQQVLGQGPQFIFQYYEKEERGRGNFPDRFSARQFPNYSSELNVNALLLGDSALYLCASSLFSSTEAFFGQGTRLTVV.

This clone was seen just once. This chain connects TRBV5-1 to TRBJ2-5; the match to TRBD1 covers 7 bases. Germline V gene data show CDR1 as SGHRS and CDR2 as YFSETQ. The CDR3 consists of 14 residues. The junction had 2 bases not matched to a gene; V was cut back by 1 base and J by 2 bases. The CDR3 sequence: CASSLTGVQETQYF. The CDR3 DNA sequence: TGCGCCAGCAGCTTGACAGGGGTACAAGAGACCCAGTACTTC.

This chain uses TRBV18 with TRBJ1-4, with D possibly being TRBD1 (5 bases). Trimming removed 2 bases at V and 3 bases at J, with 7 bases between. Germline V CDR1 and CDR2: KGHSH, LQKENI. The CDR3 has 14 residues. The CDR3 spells CASSPSGANEKLFF. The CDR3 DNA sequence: TGTGCCAGCTCACCATCGGGGGCTAATGAAAAACTGTTTTTT.

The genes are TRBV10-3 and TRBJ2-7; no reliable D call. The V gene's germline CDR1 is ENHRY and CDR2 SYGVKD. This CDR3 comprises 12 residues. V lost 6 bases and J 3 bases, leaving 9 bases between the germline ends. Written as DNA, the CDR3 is TGTGCCATCAGGGGATCCTACTACGAGCAGTACTTC. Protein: CAIRGSYYEQYF.

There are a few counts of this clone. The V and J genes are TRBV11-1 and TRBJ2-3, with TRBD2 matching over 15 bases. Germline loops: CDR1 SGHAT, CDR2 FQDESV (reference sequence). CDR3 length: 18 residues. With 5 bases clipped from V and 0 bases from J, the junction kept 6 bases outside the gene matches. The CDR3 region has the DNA TGTGCCAGCAGCCAGGGGACTAGCGGGGGGTCTAGCACAGATACGCAGTATTTT. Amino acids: CASSQGTSGGSSTDTQYF.

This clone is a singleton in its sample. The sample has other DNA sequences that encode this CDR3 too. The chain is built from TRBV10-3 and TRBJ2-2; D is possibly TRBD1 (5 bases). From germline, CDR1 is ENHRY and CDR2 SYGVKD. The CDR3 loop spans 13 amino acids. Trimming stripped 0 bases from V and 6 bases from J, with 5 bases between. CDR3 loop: CAISESGAGELFF. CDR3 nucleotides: TGTGCCATCAGTGAGTCAGGGGCCGGGGAGCTGTTTTTT.

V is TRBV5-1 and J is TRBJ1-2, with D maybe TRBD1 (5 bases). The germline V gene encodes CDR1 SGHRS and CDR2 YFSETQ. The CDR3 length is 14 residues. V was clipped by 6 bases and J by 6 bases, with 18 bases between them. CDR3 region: CASNPSPGEHGYTF. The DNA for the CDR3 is TGCGCCAGCAACCCAAGTCCGGGGGAACATGGCTACACCTTC.

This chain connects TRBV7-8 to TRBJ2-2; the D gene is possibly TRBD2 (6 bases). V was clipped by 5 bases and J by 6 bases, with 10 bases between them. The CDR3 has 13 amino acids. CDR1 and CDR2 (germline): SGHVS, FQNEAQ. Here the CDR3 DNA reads TGTGCCAGCAGCATCGGGACTCCCGGGGAGCTGTTTTTT. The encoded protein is CASSIGTPGELFF. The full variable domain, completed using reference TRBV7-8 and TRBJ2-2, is GAGVSQSPRYKVAKRGQDVALRCDPISGHVSLFWYQQALGQGPEFLTYFQNEAQLDKSGLPSDRFFAERPEGSVSTLKIQRTQQEDSAVYLCASSIGTPGELFFGEGSRLTVL.

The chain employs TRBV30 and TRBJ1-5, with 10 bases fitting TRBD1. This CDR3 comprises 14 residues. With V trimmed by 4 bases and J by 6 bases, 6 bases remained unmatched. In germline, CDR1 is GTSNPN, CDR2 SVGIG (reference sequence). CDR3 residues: CAWMGQGTSQPQHF. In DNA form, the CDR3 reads TGTGCCTGGATGGGACAGGGGACGAGTCAGCCCCAGCATTTT.

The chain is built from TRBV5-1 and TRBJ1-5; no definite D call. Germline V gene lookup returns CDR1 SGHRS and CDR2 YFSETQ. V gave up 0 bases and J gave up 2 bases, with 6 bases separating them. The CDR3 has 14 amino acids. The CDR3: CASSLEPGNQPQHF. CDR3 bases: TGCGCCAGCAGCTTGGAGCCAGGCAATCAGCCCCAGCATTTT. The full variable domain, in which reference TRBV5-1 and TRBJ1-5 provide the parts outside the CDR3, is KAGVTQTPRYLIKTRGQQVTLSCSPISGHRSVSWYQQTPGQGLQFLFEYFSETQRNKGNFPGRFSGRQFSNSRSEMNVSTLELGDSALYLCASSLEPGNQPQHFGDGTRLSIL.

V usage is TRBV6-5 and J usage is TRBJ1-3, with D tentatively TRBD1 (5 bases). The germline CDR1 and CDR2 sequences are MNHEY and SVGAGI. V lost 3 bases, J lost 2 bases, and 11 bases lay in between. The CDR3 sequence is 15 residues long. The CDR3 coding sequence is TGTGCCAGCAGTTATCAGGGTGGAACTGGAAACACCATATATTTT. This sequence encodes CASSYQGGTGNTIYF.

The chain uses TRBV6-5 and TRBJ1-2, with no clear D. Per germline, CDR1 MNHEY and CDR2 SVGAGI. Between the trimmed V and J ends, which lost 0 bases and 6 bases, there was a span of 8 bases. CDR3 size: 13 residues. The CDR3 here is CASSYSLGNGYTF. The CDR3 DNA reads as TGTGCCAGCAGTTACTCGCTTGGGAATGGCTACACCTTC.

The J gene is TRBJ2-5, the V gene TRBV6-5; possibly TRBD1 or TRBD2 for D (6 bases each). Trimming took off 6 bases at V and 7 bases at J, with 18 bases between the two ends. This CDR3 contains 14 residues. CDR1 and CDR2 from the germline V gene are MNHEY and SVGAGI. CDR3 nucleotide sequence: TGTGCCAGCAGGAGGGGGTCTTTGGAGGGGACCCAGTACTTC. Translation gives CASRRGSLEGTQYF.

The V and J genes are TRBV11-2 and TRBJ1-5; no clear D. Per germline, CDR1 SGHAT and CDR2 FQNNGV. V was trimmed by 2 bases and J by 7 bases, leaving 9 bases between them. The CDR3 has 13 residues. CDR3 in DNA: TGTGCCAGCAGCTTAAGTGTAGGCCAGCCCCAGCATTTT. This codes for CASSLSVGQPQHF.

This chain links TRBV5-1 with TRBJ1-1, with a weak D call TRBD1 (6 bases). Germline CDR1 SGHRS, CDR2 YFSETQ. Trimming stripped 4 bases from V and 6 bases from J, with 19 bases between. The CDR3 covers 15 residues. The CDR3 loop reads CASSPNTGSLAEAFF. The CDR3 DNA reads TGCGCCAGCAGCCCAAATACAGGGAGTTTGGCTGAAGCTTTCTTT.

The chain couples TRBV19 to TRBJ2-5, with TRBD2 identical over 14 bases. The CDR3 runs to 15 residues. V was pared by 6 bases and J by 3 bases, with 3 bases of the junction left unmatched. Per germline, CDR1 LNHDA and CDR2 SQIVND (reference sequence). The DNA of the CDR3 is TGTGCCAGTAGCCGACTAGCGGGGGGGAAAGAGACCCAGTACTTC. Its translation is CASSRLAGGKETQYF. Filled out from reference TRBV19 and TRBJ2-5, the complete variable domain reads DGGITQSPKYLFRKEGQNVTLSCEQNLNHDAMYWYRQDPGQGLRLIYYSQIVNDFQKGDIAEGYSVSREKKESFPLTVTSAQKNPTAFYLCASSRLAGGKETQYFGPGTRLLVL.